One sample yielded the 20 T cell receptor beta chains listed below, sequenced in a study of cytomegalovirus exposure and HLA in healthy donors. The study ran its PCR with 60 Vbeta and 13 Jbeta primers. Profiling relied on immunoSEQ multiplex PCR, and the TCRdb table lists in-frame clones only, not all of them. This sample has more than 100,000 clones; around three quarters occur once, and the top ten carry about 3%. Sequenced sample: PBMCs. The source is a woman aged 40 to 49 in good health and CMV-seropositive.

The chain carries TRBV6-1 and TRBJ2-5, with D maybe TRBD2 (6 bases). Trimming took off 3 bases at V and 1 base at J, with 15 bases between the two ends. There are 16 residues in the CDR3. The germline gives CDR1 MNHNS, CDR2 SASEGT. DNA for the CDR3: TGTGCCAGCAGTGACGGTCGGGAGCGGTTCCAAGAGACCCAGTACTTC. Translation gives CASSDGRERFQETQYF.

This CDR3 is CASSPTGVNYGYTF. The CDR3 nucleotides read TGCGCCAGCAGCCCCACAGGGGTCAACTATGGCTACACCTTC. The V gene is TRBV5-1, the J gene TRBJ1-2; 7 nucleotides align to TRBD1. V lost 4 bases, J lost 2 bases, and 5 bases stayed unmatched. Per the germline V gene, CDR1 is SGHRS and CDR2 is YFSETQ. The CDR3 contains 14 residues.

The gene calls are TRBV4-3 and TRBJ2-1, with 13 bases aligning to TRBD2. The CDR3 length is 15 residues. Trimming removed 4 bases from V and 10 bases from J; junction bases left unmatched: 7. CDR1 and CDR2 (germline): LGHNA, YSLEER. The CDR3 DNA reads TGCGCCAGCAGCCCGACTAGCGGGAGGCCAGGGGAGCAGTTCTTC. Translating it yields CASSPTSGRPGEQFF.

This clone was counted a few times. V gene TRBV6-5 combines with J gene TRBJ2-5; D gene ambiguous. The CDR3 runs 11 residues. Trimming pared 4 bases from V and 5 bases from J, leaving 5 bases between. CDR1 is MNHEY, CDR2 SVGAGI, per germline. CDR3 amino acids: CASSLGETQYF. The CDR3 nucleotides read TGTGCCAGCAGTTTGGGCGAGACCCAGTACTTC.

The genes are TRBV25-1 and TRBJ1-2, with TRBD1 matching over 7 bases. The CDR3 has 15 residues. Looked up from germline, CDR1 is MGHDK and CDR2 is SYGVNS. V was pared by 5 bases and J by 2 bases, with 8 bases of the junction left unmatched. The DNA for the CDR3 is TGTGCCAGCAGTCCCCGGACAGGACCAAACTATGGCTACACCTTC. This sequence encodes CASSPRTGPNYGYTF.

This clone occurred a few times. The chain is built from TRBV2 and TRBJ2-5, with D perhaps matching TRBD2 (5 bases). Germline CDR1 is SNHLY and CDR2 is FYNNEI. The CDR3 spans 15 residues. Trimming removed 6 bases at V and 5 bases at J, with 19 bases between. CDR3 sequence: CASRREAGRQETQYF. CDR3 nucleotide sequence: TGTGCCAGCAGGAGGGAAGCCGGTCGCCAGGAGACCCAGTACTTC.

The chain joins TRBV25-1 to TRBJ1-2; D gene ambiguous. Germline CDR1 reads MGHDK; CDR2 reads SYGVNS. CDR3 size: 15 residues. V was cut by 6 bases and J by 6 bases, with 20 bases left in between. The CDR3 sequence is CASSEPSRSMDGYTF. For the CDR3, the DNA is TGTGCCAGCAGCGAGCCCTCCCGGAGCATGGATGGCTACACCTTC.

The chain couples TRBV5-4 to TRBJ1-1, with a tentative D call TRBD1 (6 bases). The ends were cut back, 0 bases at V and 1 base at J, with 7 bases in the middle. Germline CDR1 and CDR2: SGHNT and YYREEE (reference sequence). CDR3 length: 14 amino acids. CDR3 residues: CASSLGRGNTEAFF. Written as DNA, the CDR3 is TGTGCCAGCAGCTTGGGCAGGGGGAACACTGAAGCTTTCTTT.

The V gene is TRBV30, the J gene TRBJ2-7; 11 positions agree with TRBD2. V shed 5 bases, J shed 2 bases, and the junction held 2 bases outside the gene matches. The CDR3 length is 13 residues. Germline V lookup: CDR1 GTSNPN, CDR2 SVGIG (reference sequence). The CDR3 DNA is TGTGCCTGGGGGACTAGCGGCCCCTACGAGCAGTACTTC. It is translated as CAWGTSGPYEQYF.

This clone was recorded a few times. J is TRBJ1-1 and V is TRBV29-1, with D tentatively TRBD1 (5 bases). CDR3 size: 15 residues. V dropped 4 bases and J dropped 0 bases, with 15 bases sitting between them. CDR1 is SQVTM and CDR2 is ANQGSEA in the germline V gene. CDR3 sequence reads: CSVVGQGGMNTEAFF. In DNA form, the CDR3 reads TGCAGCGTTGTGGGGCAGGGTGGTATGAACACTGAAGCTTTCTTT.

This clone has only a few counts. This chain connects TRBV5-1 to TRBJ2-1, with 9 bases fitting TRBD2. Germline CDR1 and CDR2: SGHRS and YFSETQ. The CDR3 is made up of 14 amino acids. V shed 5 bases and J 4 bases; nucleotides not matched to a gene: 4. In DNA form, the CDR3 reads TGCGCCAGCAGGCTAGCGGGGAGTTACAATGAGCAGTTCTTC. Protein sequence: CASRLAGSYNEQFF. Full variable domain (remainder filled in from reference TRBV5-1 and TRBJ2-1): KAGVTQTPRYLIKTRGQQVTLSCSPISGHRSVSWYQQTPGQGLQFLFEYFSETQRNKGNFPGRFSGRQFSNSRSEMNVSTLELGDSALYLCASRLAGSYNEQFFGPGTRLTVL.

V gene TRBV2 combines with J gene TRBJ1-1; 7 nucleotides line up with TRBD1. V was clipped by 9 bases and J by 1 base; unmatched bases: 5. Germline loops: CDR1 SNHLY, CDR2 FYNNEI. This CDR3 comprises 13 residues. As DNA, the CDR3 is TGTGCCAGTACGACAGGGTGGAACACTGAAGCTTTCTTT. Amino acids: CASTTGWNTEAFF.

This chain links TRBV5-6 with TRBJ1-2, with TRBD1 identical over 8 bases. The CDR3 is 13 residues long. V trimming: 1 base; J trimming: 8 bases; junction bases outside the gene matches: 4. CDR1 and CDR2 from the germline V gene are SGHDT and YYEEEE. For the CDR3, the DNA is TGTGCCAGCAGCTTGCAGGGGGCTGAGGGCTACACCTTC. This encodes CASSLQGAEGYTF.

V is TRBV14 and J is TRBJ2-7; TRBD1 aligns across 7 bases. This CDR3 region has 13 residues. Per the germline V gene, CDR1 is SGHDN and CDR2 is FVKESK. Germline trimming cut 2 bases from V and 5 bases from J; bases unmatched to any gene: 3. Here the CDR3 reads CASSQKQGNEQYF. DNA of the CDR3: TGTGCCAGCAGCCAAAAACAGGGGAACGAGCAGTACTTC. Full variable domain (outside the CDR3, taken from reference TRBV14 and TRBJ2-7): EAGVTQFPSHSVIEKGQTVTLRCDPISGHDNLYWYRRVMGKEIKFLLHFVKESKQDESGMPNNRFLAERTGGTYSTLKVQPAELEDSGVYFCASSQKQGNEQYFGPGTRLTVT.

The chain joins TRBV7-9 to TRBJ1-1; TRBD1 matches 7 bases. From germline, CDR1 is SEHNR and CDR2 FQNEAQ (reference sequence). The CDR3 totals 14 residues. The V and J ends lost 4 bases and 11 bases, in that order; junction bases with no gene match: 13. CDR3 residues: CASSSLTWDRGAFF. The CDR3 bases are TGTGCCAGCAGCTCCCTTACCTGGGACAGAGGGGCTTTCTTT.

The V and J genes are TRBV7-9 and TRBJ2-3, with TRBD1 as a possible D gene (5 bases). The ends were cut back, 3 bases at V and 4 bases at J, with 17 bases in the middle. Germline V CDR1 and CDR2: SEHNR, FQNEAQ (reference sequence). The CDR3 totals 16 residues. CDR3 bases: TGTGCCAGCAGCTTTCGTGTAGGGGTGCGGCCAGATACGCAGTATTTT. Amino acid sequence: CASSFRVGVRPDTQYF.

DNA for the CDR3: TGTGCCAGTAGGATTCTACCCGGGACACCTAGGGCTTTCTTT. It codes for CASRILPGTPRAFF. The gene calls are TRBV19 and TRBJ1-1, with D maybe TRBD1 (6 bases). This CDR3 spans 14 amino acids. The germline CDR1 and CDR2 sequences are LNHDA and SQIVND (reference sequence). The V and J ends lost 6 bases and 11 bases respectively, with 22 bases between them.

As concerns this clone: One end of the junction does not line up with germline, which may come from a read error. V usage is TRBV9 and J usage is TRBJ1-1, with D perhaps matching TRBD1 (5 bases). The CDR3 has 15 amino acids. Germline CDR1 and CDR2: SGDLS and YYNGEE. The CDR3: CASSVDGGGNTEALF. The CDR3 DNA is TGTGCCAGCAGCGTAGATGGGGGGGGGAACACTGAAGCTCTCTTT.

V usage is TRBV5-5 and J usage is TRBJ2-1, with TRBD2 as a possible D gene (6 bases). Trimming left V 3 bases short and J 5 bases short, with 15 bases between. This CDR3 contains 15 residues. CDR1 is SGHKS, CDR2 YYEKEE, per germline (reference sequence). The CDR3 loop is CASSSLGRIDNEQFF. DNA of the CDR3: TGTGCCAGCAGCTCCCTGGGGAGGATCGACAATGAGCAGTTCTTC.

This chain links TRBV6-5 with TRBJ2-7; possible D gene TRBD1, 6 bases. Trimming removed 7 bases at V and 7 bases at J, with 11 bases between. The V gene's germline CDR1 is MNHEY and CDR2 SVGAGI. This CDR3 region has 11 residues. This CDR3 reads CASTRQEEQYF. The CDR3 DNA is TGTGCCAGCACCAGACAGGAGGAGCAGTACTTC.